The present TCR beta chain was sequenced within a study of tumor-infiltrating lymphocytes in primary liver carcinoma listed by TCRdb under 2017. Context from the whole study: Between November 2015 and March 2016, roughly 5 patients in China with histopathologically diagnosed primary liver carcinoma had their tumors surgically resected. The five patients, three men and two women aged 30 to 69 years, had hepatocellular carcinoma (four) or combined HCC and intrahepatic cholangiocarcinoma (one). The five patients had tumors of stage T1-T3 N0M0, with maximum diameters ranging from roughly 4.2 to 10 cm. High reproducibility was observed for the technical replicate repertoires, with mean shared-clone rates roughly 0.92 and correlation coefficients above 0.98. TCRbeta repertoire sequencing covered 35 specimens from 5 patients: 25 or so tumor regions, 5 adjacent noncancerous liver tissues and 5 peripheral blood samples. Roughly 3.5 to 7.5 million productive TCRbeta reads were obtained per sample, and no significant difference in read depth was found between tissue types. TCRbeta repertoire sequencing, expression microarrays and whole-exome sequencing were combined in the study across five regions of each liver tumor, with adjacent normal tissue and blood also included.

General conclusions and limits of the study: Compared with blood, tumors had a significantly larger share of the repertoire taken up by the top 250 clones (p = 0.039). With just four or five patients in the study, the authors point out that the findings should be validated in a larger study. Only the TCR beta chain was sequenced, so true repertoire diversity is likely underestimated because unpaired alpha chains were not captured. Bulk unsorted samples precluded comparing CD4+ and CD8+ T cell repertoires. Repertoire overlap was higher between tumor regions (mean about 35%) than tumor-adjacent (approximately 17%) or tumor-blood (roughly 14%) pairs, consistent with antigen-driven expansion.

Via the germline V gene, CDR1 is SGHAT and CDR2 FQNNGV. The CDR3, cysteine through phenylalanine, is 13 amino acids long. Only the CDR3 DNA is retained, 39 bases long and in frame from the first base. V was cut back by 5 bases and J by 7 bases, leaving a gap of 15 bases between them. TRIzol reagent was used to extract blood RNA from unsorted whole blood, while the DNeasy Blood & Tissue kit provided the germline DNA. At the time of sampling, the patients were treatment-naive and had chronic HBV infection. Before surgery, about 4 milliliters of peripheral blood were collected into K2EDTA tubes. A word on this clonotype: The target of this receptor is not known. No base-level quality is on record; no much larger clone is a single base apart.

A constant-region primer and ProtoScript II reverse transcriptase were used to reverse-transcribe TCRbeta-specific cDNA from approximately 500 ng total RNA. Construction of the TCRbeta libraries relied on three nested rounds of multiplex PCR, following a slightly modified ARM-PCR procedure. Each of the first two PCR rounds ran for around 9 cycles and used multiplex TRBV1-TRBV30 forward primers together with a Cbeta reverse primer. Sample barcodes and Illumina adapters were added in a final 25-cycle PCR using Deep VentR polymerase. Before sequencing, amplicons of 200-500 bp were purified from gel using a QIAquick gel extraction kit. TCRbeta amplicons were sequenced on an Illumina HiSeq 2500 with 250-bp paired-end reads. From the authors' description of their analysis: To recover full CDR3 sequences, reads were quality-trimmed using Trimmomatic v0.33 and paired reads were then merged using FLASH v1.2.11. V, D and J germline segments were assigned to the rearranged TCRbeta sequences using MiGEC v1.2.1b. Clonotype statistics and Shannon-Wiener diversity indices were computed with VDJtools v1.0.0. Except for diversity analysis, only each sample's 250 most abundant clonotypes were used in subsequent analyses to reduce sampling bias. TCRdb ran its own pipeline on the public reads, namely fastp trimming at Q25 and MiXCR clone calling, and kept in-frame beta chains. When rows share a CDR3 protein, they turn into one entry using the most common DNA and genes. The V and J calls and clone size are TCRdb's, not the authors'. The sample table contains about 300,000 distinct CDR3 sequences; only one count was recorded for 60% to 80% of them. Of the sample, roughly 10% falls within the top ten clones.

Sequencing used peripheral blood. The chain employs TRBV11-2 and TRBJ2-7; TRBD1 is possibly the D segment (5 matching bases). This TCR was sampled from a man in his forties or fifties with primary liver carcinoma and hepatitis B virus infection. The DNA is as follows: TGTGCCAGCAGCATGATAGGGGTCGGGGAGCAGTACTTC. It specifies CASSMIGVGEQYF.